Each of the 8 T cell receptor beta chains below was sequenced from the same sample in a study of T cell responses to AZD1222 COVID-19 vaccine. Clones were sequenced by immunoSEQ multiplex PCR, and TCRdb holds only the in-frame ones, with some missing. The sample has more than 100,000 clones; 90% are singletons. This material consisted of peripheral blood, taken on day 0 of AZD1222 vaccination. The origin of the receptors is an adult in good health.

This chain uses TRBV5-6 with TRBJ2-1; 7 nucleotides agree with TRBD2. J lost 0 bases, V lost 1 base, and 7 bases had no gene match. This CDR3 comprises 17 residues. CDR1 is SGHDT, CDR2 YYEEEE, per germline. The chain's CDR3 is CASSLLAEYSSYNEQFF. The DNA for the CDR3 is TGTGCCAGCAGCTTGCTAGCGGAGTATAGCTCCTACAATGAGCAGTTCTTC.

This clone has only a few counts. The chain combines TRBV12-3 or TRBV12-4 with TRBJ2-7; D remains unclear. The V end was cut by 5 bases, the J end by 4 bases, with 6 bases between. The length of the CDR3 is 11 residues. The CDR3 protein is CASSRLYEQYF. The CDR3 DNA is TGTGCCAGCAGTCGACTTTACGAGCAGTACTTC.

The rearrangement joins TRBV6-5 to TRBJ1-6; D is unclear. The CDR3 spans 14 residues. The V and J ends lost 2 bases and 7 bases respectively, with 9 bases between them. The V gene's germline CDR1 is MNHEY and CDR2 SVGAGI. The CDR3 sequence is CASSYPTVNSPLHF. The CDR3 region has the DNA TGTGCCAGCAGTTACCCCACCGTCAATTCACCCCTCCACTTT.

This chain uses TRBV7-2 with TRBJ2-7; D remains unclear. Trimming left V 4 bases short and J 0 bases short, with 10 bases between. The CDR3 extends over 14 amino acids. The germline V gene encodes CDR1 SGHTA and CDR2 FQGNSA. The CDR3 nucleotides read TGTGCCAGCAGCTCAAACAGAGCCTCCTACGAGCAGTACTTC. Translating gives CASSSNRASYEQYF.

CDR3 nucleotide sequence: TGTGCCAGCAGCGCCCGACGAAGCACAGATACGCAGTATTTT. Translating it yields CASSARRSTDTQYF. V is TRBV6-2 or TRBV6-3 and J is TRBJ2-3; D remains unclear. Germline lookup yields CDR1 MNHEY and CDR2 SVGEGT. The V and J ends lost 6 bases and 0 bases respectively, with 10 bases between them. The CDR3 loop spans 14 amino acids.

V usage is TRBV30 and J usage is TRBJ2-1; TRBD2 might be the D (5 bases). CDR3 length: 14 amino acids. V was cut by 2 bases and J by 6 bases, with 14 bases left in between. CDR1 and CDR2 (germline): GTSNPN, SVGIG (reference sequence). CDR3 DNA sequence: TGTGCCTGGAGTCCAACACTAGTAGTCAATGAGCAGTTCTTC. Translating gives CAWSPTLVVNEQFF.

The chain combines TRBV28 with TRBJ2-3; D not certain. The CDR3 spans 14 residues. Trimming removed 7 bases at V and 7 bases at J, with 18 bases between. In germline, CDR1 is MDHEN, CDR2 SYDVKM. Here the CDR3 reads CASISFSRSHTQYF. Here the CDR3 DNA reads TGTGCCAGCATTTCGTTCTCGCGCTCCCATACGCAGTATTTT.

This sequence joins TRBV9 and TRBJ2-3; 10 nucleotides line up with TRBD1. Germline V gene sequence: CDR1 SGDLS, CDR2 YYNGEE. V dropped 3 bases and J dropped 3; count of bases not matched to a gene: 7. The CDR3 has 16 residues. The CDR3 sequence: CASSALRQGATDTQYF. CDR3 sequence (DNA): TGTGCCAGCAGCGCTTTGCGACAGGGGGCTACAGATACGCAGTATTTT.